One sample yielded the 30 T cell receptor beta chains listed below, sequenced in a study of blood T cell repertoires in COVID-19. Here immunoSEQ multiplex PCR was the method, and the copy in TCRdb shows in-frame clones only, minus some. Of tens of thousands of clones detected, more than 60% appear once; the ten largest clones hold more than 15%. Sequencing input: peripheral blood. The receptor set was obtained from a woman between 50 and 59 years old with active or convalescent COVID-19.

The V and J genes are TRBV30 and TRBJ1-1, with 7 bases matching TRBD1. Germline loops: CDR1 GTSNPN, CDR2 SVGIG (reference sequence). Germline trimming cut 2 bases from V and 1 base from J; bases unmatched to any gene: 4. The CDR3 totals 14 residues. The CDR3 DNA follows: TGTGCCTGGAGTTCCCCAGGGGGGAACACTGAAGCTTTCTTT. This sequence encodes CAWSSPGGNTEAFF.

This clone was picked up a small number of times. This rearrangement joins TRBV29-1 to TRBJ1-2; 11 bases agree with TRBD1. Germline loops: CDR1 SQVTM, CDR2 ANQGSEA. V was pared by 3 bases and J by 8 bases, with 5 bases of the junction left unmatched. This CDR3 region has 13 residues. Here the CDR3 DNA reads TGCAGCGTTGAGGACAGGGGGCGCGGGGGCTACACCTTC. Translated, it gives CSVEDRGRGGYTF.

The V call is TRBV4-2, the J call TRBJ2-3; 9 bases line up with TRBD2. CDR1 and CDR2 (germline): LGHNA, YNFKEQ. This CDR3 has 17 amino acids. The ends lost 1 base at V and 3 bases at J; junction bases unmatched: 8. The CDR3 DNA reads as TGTGCCAGCAGCCAAGGGCTAGCGGGGCGAGGGACAGATACGCAGTATTTT. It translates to CASSQGLAGRGTDTQYF.

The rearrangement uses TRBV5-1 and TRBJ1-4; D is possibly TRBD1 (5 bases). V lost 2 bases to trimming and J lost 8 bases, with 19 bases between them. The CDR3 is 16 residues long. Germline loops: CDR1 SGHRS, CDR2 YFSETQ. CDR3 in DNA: TGCGCCAGCAGCTTATCCTCTTTAGGGGCGCGGGAAAAACTGTTTTTT. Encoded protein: CASSLSSLGAREKLFF.

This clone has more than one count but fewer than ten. The DNA for the CDR3 is TGCGCCACCCGAGGACAGGGAGGGACAGATACGCAGTATTTT. This codes for CATRGQGGTDTQYF. This sequence joins TRBV5-1 and TRBJ2-3, with D perhaps TRBD1 (8 bases). The CDR3 is 14 residues long. The germline CDR1 and CDR2 sequences are SGHRS and YFSETQ. Trimming removed 9 bases from V and 3 bases from J, with 17 bases in between.

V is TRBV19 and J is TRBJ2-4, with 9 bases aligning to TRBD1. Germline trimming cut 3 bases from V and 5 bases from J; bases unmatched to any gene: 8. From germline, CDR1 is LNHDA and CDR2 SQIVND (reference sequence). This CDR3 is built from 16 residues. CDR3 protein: CASSIGTGRGENIQYF. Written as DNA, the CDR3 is TGTGCCAGTAGTATTGGGACAGGGAGAGGCGAAAACATTCAGTACTTC.

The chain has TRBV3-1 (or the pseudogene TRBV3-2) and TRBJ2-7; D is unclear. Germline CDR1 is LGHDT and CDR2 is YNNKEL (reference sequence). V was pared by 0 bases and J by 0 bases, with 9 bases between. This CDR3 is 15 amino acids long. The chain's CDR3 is CASSQESGSSYEQYF. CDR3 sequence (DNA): TGTGCCAGCAGCCAAGAGTCGGGTTCCTCCTACGAGCAGTACTTC.

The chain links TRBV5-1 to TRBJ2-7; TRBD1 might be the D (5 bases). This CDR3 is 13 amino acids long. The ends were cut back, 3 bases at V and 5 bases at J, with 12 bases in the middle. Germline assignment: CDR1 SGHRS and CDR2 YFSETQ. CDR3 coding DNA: TGCGCCAGCAGCTCTGGCTGGGGCGACGAGCAGTACTTC. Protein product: CASSSGWGDEQYF. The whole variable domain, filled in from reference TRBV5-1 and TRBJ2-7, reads KAGVTQTPRYLIKTRGQQVTLSCSPISGHRSVSWYQQTPGQGLQFLFEYFSETQRNKGNFPGRFSGRQFSNSRSEMNVSTLELGDSALYLCASSSGWGDEQYFGPGTRLTVT.

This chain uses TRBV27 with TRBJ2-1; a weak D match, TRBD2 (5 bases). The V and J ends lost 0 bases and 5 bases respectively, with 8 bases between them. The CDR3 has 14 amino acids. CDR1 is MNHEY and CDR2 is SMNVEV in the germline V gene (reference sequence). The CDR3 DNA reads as TGTGCCAGCAGTTTATCGTCCGGGGACAATGAGCAGTTCTTC. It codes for CASSLSSGDNEQFF.

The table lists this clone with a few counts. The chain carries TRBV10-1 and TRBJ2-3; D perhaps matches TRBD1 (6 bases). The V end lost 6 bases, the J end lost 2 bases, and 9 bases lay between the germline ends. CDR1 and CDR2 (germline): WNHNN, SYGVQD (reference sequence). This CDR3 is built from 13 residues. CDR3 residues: CASSGDITDTQYF. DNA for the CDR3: TGCGCCAGCAGCGGGGACATCACAGATACGCAGTATTTT.

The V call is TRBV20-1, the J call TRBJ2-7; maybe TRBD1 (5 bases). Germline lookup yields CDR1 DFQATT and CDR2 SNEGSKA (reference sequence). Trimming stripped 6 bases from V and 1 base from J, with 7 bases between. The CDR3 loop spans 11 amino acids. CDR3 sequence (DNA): TGCAGTGCGGGGCTTTCCTACGAGCAGTACTTC. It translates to CSAGLSYEQYF.

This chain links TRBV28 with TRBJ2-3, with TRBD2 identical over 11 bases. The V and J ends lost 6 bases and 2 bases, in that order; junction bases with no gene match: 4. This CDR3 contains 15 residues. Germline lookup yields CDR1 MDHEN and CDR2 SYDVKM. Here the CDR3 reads CASSLLAGVTDTQYF. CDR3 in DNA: TGTGCCAGCAGCTTACTAGCGGGGGTCACAGATACGCAGTATTTT.

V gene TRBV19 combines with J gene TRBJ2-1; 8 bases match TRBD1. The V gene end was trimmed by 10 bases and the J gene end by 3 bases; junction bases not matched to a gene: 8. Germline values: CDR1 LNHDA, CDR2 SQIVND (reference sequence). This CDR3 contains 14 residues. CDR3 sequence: CATKPQGDYNEQFF. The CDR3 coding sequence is TGTGCCACCAAACCACAGGGGGACTACAATGAGCAGTTCTTC.

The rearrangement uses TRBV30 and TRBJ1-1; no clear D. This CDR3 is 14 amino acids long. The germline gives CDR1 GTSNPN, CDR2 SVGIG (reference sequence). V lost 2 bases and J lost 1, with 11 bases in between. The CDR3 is CAWSFRRENTEAFF. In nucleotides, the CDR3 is TGTGCCTGGAGTTTCCGACGGGAGAACACTGAAGCTTTCTTT.

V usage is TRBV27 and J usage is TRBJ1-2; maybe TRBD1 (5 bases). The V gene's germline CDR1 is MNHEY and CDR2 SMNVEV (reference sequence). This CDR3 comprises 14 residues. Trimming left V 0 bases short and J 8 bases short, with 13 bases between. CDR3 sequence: CASSLSGHEGGYTF. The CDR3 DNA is TGTGCCAGCAGTTTATCGGGGCATGAAGGAGGCTACACCTTC.

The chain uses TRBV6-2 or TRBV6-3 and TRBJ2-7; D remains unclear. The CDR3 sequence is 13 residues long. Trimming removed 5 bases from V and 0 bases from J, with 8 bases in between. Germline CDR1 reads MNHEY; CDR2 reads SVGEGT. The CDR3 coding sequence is TGTGCCAGCAGTCAGACACCCTCCTACGAGCAGTACTTC. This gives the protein CASSQTPSYEQYF.

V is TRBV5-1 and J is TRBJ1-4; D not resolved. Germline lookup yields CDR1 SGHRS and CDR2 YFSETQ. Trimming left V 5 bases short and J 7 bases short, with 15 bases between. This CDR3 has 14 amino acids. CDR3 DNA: TGCGCCAGCAGGGATCAGGATTACCTTGAAAAACTGTTTTTT. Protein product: CASRDQDYLEKLFF. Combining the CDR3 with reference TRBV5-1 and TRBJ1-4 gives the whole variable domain KAGVTQTPRYLIKTRGQQVTLSCSPISGHRSVSWYQQTPGQGLQFLFEYFSETQRNKGNFPGRFSGRQFSNSRSEMNVSTLELGDSALYLCASRDQDYLEKLFFGSGTQLSVL.

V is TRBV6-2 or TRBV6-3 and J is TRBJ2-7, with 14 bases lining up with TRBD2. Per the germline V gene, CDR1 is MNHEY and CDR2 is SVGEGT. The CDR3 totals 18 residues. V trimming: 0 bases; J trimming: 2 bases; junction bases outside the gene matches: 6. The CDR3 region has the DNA TGTGCCAGCAGTTACTCGACTAGCGGGAGGGCATTAACCTACGAGCAGTACTTC. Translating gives CASSYSTSGRALTYEQYF.

The CDR3 reads CASSPLGRIYEQYF. In nucleotides, the CDR3 is TGTGCCAGCAGCCCCTTGGGGCGGATCTACGAGCAGTACTTC. This chain connects TRBV5-6 to TRBJ2-7, with D perhaps TRBD1 (5 bases). CDR3 length equals 14 residues. Between the trimmed V and J ends, which lost 4 bases and 3 bases, there was a span of 14 bases. Germline V CDR1 and CDR2: SGHDT, YYEEEE.

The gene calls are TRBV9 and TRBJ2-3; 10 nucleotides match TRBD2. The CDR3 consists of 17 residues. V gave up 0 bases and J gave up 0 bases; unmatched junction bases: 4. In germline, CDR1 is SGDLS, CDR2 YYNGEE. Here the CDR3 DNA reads TGTGCCAGCAGCGTAGCCCCGGGACTAGCGAGCACAGATACGCAGTATTTT. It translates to CASSVAPGLASTDTQYF.

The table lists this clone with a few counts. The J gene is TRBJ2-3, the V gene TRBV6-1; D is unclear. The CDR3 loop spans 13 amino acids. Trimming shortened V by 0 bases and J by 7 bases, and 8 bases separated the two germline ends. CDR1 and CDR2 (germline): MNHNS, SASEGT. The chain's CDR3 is CASSEAYLNTQYF. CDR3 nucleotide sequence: TGTGCCAGCAGTGAAGCGTACTTAAATACGCAGTATTTT.

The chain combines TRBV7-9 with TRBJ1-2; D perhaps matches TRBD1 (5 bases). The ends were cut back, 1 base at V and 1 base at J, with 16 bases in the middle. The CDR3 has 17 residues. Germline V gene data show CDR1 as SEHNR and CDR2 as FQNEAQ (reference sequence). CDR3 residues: CASSLVRGGPSNYGYTF. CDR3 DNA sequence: TGTGCCAGCAGCTTAGTTAGGGGAGGCCCGAGTAACTATGGCTACACCTTC.

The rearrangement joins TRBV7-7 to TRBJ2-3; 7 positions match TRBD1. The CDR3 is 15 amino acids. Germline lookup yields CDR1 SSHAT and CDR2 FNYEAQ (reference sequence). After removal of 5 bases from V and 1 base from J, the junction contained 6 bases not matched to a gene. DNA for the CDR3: TGTGCCAGCAGCCGCGGACAGGAGGGCACAGATACGCAGTATTTT. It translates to CASSRGQEGTDTQYF.

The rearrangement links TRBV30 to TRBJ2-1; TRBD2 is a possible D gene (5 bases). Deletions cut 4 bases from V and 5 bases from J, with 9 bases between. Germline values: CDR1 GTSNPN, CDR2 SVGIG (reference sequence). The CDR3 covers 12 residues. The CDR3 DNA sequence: TGTGCCTGGACGGGGTACCACAATGAGCAGTTCTTC. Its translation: CAWTGYHNEQFF.

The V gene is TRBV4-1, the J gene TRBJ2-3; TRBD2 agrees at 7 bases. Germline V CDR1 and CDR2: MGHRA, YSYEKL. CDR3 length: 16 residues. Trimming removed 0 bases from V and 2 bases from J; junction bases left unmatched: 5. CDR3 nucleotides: TGCGCCAGCAGCCAAGATCACAGCGGGGACACAGATACGCAGTATTTT. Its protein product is CASSQDHSGDTDTQYF.

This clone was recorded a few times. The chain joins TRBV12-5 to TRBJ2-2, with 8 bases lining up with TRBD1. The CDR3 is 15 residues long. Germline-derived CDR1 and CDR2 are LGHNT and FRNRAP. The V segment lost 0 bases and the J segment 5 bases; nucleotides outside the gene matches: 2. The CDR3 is CASGLVTGGTGELFF. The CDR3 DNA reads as TGTGCTAGTGGTTTGGTTACAGGGGGAACCGGGGAGCTGTTTTTT.

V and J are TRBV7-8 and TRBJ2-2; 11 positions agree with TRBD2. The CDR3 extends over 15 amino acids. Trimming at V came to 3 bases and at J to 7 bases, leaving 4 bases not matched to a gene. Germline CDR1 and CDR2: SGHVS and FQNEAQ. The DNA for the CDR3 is TGTGCCAGCAGCTTTAGCGGGAGGGCCGTCGGGGAGCTGTTTTTT. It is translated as CASSFSGRAVGELFF.

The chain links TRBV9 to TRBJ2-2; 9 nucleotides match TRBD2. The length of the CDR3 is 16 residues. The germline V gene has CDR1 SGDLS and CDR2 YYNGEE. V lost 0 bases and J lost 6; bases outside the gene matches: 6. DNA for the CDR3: TGTGCCAGCAGCGTAGGTGGCGGCGGGGGGGCCGGGGAGCTGTTTTTT. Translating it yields CASSVGGGGGAGELFF.

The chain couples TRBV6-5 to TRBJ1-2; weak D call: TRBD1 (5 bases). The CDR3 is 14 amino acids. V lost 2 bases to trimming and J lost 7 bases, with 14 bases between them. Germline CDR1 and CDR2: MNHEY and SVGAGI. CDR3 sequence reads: CASSYRGGASGYTF. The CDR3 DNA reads TGTGCCAGCAGTTACCGGGGAGGGGCGAGTGGCTACACCTTC.

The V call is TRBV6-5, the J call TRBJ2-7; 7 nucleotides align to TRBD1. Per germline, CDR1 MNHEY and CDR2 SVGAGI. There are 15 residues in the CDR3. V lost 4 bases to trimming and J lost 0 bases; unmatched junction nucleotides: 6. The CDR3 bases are TGTGCCAGCAGTTCGGGACAGCCCGACTCCTACGAGCAGTACTTC. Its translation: CASSSGQPDSYEQYF.